Listed below are T cell receptor beta chains from one sample, sequenced in a study of blood T cell repertoires in COVID-19. The data were produced by immunoSEQ multiplex PCR, yet TCRdb's version contains in-frame clones alone and is incomplete. The sample consists of 330,000 or so clones, roughly 89% of them appearing once. Sequencing was carried out using peripheral blood. These receptors all come from a man aged 25-45 years with COVID-19, enrolled during active disease. Both conserved end residues are part of each CDR3. The D gene is left open where the match is weak. A row's size may be missing; if present it is once, few, many or a size class.

>.|TRBJ2-2|TRBV24-1|.
TGTGCCACCAGTGACCCACCTACCGGGGACACCGGGGAGCTGTTTTTT
CATSDPPTGDTGELFF
>TRBD2|TRBJ2-2|TRBV11-2|.
TGTGCCAGCAGCTTAGGCCGACGAAGCGGGAGGGCCGGGGAGCTGTTTTTT
CASSLGRRSGRAGELFF
>.|TRBJ2-5|TRBV12-2|.
TGTGCAAGTCGCCTTGTCCGGGACAGGGGGCGAGAGACCCAGTACTTC
CASRLVRDRGRETQYF
>TRBD1|TRBJ2-4|TRBV19|.
TGTGCCAGTAGTATGGGACAGGTCGTAGCCAAAAACATTCAGTACTTC
CASSMGQVVAKNIQYF
>TRBD2|TRBJ2-3|TRBV27|.
TGTGCCAGCAGTTTAAGGTTGGGACTAGCTTTCGCAGATACGCAGTATTTT
CASSLRLGLAFADTQYF
>.|TRBJ2-5|TRBV24-1|.
TGTGCCACCAGTGCTGCTGGACAGCCCCAAGAGACCCAGTACTTC
CATSAAGQPQETQYF
>TRBD2|TRBJ2-1|TRBV10-3|.
TGTGCCATCAGTCCCTTAGCGGGAGGAGATTTCAATGAGCAGTTCTTC
CAISPLAGGDFNEQFF
>TRBD2|TRBJ2-1|TRBV7-3|once
TGTGCCAGCAGCCCCTCCGGGACTAGCGCCTACAATGAGCAGTTCTTC
CASSPSGTSAYNEQFF
>.|TRBJ2-7|TRBV4-3|.
TGCGCCAGCAGCCAAGAGCCAGGGGACTACGAGCAGTACTTC
CASSQEPGDYEQYF
>.|TRBJ2-1|TRBV6-5|.
TGTGCCAGCAGTCAATCCAGGGTCTCCTACAATGAGCAGTTCTTC
CASSQSRVSYNEQFF
>TRBD2|TRBJ2-1|TRBV7-9|.
TGTGCCAGCAGCTCTAAAGGACTAGCTAGCGATGAGCAGTTCTTC
CASSSKGLASDEQFF
>TRBD1|TRBJ2-1|TRBV7-2|.
TGTGCCAGCAGCCTCCAGGGGGCCCGGGGTAAAGGCAATGAGCAGTTCTTC
CASSLQGARGKGNEQFF
>.|TRBJ1-2|TRBV30|.
TGTGCCTGGAGGGATGACAGAGACTATGGCTACACCTTC
CAWRDDRDYGYTF
>TRBD1|TRBJ1-1|TRBV7-3|.
TGTGCCAGCAGGGTGACCGGGACAGTGAACACTGAAGCTTTCTTT
CASRVTGTVNTEAFF
>.|TRBJ2-3|TRBV7-9|.
TGTGCCAGCAGCTTAATCGCGACTTCCACGCAGTATTTT
CASSLIATSTQYF
>TRBD2|TRBJ2-3|TRBV30|.
TGTGCCTGGAGCCTGGGGACTAGCTCAGATACGCAGTATTTT
CAWSLGTSSDTQYF
>.|TRBJ2-1|TRBV6-6|few
TGTGCCAGCAGTTACATACAGGGCTTCAATGAGCAGTTCTTC
CASSYIQGFNEQFF
>.|TRBJ2-1|TRBV7-2|.
TGTGCCAGCAGCCTCCCGCAGGGCTCCTACTACAATGAGCAGTTCTTC
CASSLPQGSYYNEQFF
>.|TRBJ1-2|TRBV3-1/TRBV3-2|.
TGTGCCAGCAGCCAAGTTACAACCAAACCCAACTATGGCTACACCTTC
CASSQVTTKPNYGYTF
>.|TRBJ1-6|TRBV6-5|.
TGTGCCAGCAGTTACTCTTCCTATTCACCCCTCCACTTT
CASSYSSYSPLHF
>TRBD1|TRBJ2-1|TRBV11-2|.
TGTGCCAGCAAAGACACAGGGGGCATTTACAATGAGCAGTTCTTC
CASKDTGGIYNEQFF
>TRBD2|TRBJ2-1|TRBV20-1|.
TGCAGTGCTAGTGGGACTAGCGGGAAAGCTAGGAATGAGCAGTTCTTC
CSASGTSGKARNEQFF
>.|TRBJ2-2|TRBV6-5|once
TGTGCCAGCAGTTATCTAGTCCCCAACACCGGGGAGCTGTTTTTT
CASSYLVPNTGELFF